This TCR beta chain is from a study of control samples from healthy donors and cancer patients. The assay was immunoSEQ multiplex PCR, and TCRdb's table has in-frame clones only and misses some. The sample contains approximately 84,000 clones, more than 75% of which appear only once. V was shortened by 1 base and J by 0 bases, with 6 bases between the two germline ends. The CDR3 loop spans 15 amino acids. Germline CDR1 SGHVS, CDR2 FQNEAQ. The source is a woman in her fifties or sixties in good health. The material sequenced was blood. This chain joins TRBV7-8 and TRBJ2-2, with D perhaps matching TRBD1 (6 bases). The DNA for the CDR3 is TGTGCCAGCAGCTTAGGGGGGCCGAACACCGGGGAGCTGTTTTTT. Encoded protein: CASSLGGPNTGELFF.